These 3 T cell receptor beta chains came from one sample sequenced in a study of blood T cells in healthy people across ages. With a J-beta primer mix and a sample-barcoded 5' primer, a second PCR ran about 7 to 12 cycles. Using its own MiXCR run on the 5' RACE reads, TCRdb lists one record per CDR3 protein. The repertoire holds 1.6 million or so distinct CDR3 sequences, with roughly 32% as singletons. The sequenced material came from blood. These TCRs come from a woman in her 30s in good health.

This clonotype was seen at least ten times. V is TRBV29-1 and J is TRBJ2-4; D is possibly TRBD2 (5 bases). The V gene lost 6 bases and the J gene lost 0 bases, with 15 bases spanning the gap. This CDR3 comprises 15 residues. The germline CDR1 and CDR2 sequences are SQVTM and ANQGSEA. In DNA form, the CDR3 reads TGCAGCGTCGACCCCCTGGGAGTAGCCAAAAACATTCAGTACTTC. Encoded protein: CSVDPLGVAKNIQYF.

The chain combines TRBV5-1 with TRBJ2-1; D tentatively fits TRBD1 or TRBD2 (5 bases each). V lost 4 bases to trimming and J lost 0 bases, with 17 bases between them. The V gene's germline CDR1 is SGHRS and CDR2 YFSETQ. The CDR3 consists of 17 residues. The CDR3 protein is CASSADLGESSYNEQFF. The CDR3 nucleotides read TGCGCCAGCAGCGCCGACCTGGGGGAAAGCTCCTACAATGAGCAGTTCTTC.

The chain joins TRBV4-1 to TRBJ2-2; D possibly corresponds to TRBD2 (7 bases). This CDR3 contains 18 residues. Germline V CDR1 and CDR2: MGHRA, YSYEKL. V was pared by 1 base and J by 3 bases, with 18 bases between. The CDR3 region has the DNA TGCGCCAGCAGCCAAGTAAGGGGGGGACTACGGCACACCGGGGAGCTGTTTTTT. Translating it yields CASSQVRGGLRHTGELFF.